This TCR beta chain stems from a study of tumor-infiltrating lymphocytes in primary liver carcinoma. Priming with a constant-region primer yielded TCR beta cDNA from about 540 ng total RNA. ARM-PCR, slightly modified, supplied the TCR beta libraries through three nested multiplex PCR rounds. Amplification in the first two PCR rounds was performed using TRBV1-TRBV30 forward primers and a C-beta reverse primer for approximately 10 cycles each. TCRdb re-called the multiplex PCR reads through MiXCR, storing one row per CDR3 protein. This table holds 300,000 to 350,000 distinct CDR3 sequences, about two thirds found once. The V gene lost 4 bases and the J gene lost 2 bases, with 18 bases spanning the gap. Germline V gene lookup returns CDR1 SGHDT and CDR2 YYEEEE. The CDR3 extends over 16 amino acids. Out of unsorted whole blood came the blood RNA, and germline DNA was extracted as well.

V gene TRBV5-6 combines with J gene TRBJ2-5, with D maybe TRBD2 (5 bases). The receptor was derived from a man aged 40-50 years with primary liver carcinoma and hepatitis B virus infection. The sample taken for sequencing was peripheral blood. The CDR3 reads CASSPLVRGRQETQYF. The CDR3 nucleotides are TGTGCCAGCAGCCCGCTGGTGAGAGGGCGGCAAGAGACCCAGTACTTC.